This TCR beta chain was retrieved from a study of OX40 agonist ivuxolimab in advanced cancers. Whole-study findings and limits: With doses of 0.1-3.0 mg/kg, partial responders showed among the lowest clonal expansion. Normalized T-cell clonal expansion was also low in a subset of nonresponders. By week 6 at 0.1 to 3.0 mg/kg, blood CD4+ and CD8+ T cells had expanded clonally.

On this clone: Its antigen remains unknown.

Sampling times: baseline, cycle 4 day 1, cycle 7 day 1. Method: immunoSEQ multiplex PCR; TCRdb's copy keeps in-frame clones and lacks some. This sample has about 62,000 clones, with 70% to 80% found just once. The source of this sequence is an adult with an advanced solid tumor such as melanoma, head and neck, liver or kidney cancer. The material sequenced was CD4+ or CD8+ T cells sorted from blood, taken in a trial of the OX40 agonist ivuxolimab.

CDR3 amino acids: CASTPGSVRELGQETQYF. Written as DNA, the CDR3 is TGCGCCAGCACCCCTGGGAGTGTCCGGGAGTTGGGTCAAGAGACCCAGTACTTC. The genes are TRBV5-1 and TRBJ2-5, with D tentatively TRBD2 (6 bases). The CDR3 extends over 18 amino acids. Per the germline V gene, CDR1 is SGHRS and CDR2 is YFSETQ. V was clipped by 6 bases and J by 2 bases, with 26 bases between them.